These 9 T cell receptor beta chains were sequenced from one sample in a study of shared clonotypes between healthy human individuals. TCRdb keeps only in-frame clones here, not all; method: immunoSEQ multiplex PCR. The sample contains a few million clones, just over 90% of which appear only once. The sample consisted of naive CD4+ T cells from PBMCs. Subset described: CD45RA+ positively selected. Receptors were obtained from a man aged 18 to 29 in good health. Some clones in this sample may be carry-over from other donors' samples.

This clone has only one observation. This chain connects TRBV27 to TRBJ1-3; D remains unclear. The CDR3 consists of 13 residues. Germline V gene lookup returns CDR1 MNHEY and CDR2 SMNVEV (reference sequence). V was clipped by 6 bases and J by 0 bases, with 6 bases between them. CDR3 residues: CASSQFSGNTIYF. The CDR3 DNA sequence: TGTGCCAGCAGCCAGTTCTCTGGAAACACCATATATTTT.

This clone was picked up a small number of times. V and J are TRBV30 and TRBJ1-1; no reliable D call. The V gene lost 0 bases and the J gene lost 0 bases, with 5 bases spanning the gap. In germline, CDR1 is GTSNPN, CDR2 SVGIG (reference sequence). This CDR3 is built from 13 residues. Here the CDR3 reads CAWSVWVNTEAFF. The CDR3 bases are TGTGCCTGGAGTGTGTGGGTGAACACTGAAGCTTTCTTT.

This clone showed up just once. V usage is TRBV19 and J usage is TRBJ1-2, with TRBD1 as a possible D gene (6 bases). Germline assignment: CDR1 LNHDA and CDR2 SQIVND (reference sequence). The CDR3 runs to 15 residues. The V end was cut by 4 bases, the J end by 7 bases, with 19 bases between. CDR3 coding DNA: TGTGCCAGTAGTACCCTCCAGACAGGAAGGAGTGGCTACACCTTC. This gives the protein CASSTLQTGRSGYTF.

The chain links TRBV7-6 to TRBJ2-3; TRBD2 matches at 7 bases. The CDR3 contains 14 residues. Unmatched junction bases numbered 4, after V lost 5 bases and J lost 2 bases. CDR1 SGHVS and CDR2 FNYEAQ come from the germline V gene. For the CDR3, the DNA is TGTGCCAGCAGCAGGACTAGTAACACAGATACGCAGTATTTT. Its protein is CASSRTSNTDTQYF.

This clone was observed a single time. The chain recombines TRBV7-2 with TRBJ2-3, with unresolved D. From germline, CDR1 is SGHTA and CDR2 FQGNSA. The CDR3 is made up of 14 amino acids. Trimming removed 4 bases from V and 5 bases from J, with 13 bases in between. The CDR3 DNA sequence: TGTGCCAGCAGCTCAGACCCGTCGGTAGATACGCAGTATTTT. Its translation is CASSSDPSVDTQYF.

This chain connects TRBV9 to TRBJ1-2; D is unresolved. Germline V gene sequence: CDR1 SGDLS, CDR2 YYNGEE. The V end was cut by 0 bases, the J end by 3 bases, with 15 bases between. The CDR3 is 16 amino acids. CDR3 protein: CASSVDVQYLDYGYTF. For the CDR3, the DNA is TGTGCCAGCAGCGTAGATGTACAATACCTGGACTATGGCTACACCTTC. The entire variable domain, with the rest obtained from reference TRBV9 and TRBJ1-2, is as follows: DSGVTQTPKHLITATGQRVTLRCSPRSGDLSVYWYQQSLDQGLQFLIQYYNGEERAKGNILERFSAQQFPDLHSELNLSSLELGDSALYFCASSVDVQYLDYGYTFGSGTRLTVV.

Notes on this clone: This specimen includes other DNA sequences encoding the same CDR3. As DNA, the CDR3 is TGTGCCAGCAGTTTAAGGGCGACCGGGGAGCTGTTTTTT. Its protein is CASSLRATGELFF. J is TRBJ2-2 and V is TRBV27; D is undetermined. The V end lost 2 bases, the J end lost 5 bases, and 6 bases lay between the germline ends. The CDR3 is 13 amino acids. Germline V CDR1 and CDR2: MNHEY, SMNVEV (reference sequence).

J is TRBJ2-5 and V is TRBV7-9; 10 bases line up with TRBD2. Germline values: CDR1 SEHNR, CDR2 FQNEAQ (reference sequence). This CDR3 is 14 amino acids long. With V trimmed by 5 bases and J by 2 bases, 2 bases remained unmatched. CDR3 DNA: TGTGCCAGCAGCGGGACTAGCGAACAAGAGACCCAGTACTTC. Translating gives CASSGTSEQETQYF.

The V gene is TRBV7-2, the J gene TRBJ1-3; D uncertain. Germline lookup yields CDR1 SGHTA and CDR2 FQGNSA. The CDR3 is 16 amino acids. The germline V and J ends were trimmed by 5 bases and 0 bases, with 14 bases remaining between them. The CDR3 spells CASSVSQPFSGNTIYF. In DNA form, the CDR3 reads TGTGCCAGCAGCGTCTCACAACCATTCTCTGGAAACACCATATATTTT. The complete variable domain, with remaining parts taken from reference TRBV7-2 and TRBJ1-3, reads GAGVSQSPSNKVTEKGKDVELRCDPISGHTALYWYRQSLGQGLEFLIYFQGNSAPDKSGLPSDRFSAERTGGSVSTLTIQRTQQEDSAVYLCASSVSQPFSGNTIYFGEGSWLTVV.